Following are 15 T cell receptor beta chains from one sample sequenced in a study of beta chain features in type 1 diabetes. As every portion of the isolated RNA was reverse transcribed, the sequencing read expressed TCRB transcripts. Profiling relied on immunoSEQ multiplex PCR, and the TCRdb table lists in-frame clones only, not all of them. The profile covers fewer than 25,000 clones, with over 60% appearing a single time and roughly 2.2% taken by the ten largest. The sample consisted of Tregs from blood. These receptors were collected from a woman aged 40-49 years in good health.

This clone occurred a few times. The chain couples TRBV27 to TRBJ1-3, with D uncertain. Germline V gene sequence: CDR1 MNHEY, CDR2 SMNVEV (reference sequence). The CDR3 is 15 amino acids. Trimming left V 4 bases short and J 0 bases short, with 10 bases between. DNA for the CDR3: TGTGCCAGCAGTTCCCCGGGTCCCTCTGGAAACACCATATATTTT. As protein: CASSSPGPSGNTIYF.

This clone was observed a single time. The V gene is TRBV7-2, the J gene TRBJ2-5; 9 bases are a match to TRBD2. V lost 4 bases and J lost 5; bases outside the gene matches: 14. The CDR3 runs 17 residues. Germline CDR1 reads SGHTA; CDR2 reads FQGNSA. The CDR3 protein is CASSWQGSGGWGETQYF. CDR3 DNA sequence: TGTGCCAGCAGCTGGCAGGGTAGCGGGGGCTGGGGGGAGACCCAGTACTTC.

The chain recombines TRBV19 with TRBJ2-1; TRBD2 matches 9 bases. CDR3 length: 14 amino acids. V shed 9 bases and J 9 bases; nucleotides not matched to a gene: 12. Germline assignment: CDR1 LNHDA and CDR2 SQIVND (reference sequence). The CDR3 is CASQRAGGPFEQFF. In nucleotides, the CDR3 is TGTGCCAGCCAGCGGGCGGGGGGGCCGTTTGAGCAGTTCTTC.

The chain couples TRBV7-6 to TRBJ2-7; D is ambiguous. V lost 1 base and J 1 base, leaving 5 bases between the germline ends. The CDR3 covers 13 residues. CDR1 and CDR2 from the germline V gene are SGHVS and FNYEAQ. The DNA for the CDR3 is TGTGCCAGCAGCTTAGTCGAGTCCTACGAGCAGTACTTC. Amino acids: CASSLVESYEQYF.

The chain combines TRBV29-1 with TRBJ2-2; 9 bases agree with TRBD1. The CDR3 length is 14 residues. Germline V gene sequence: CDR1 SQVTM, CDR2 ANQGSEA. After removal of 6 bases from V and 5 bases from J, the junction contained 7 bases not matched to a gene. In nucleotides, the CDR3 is TGCAGCGTACGACAGGGGGATGTGACCGGGGAGCTGTTTTTT. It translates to CSVRQGDVTGELFF.

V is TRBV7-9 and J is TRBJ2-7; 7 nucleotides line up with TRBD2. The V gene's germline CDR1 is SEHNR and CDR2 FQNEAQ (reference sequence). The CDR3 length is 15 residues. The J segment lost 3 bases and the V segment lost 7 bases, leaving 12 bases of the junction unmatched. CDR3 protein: CASNMVRGLVYEQYF. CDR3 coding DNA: TGTGCCAGCAATATGGTGAGAGGACTAGTCTACGAGCAGTACTTC.

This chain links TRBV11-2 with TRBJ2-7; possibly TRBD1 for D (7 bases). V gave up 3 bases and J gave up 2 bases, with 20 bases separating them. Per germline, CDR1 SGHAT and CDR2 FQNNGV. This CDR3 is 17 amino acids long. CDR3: CASSLGGQLYYPYEQYF. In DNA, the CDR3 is TGTGCCAGCAGCTTGGGGGGACAGTTATATTATCCCTACGAGCAGTACTTC.

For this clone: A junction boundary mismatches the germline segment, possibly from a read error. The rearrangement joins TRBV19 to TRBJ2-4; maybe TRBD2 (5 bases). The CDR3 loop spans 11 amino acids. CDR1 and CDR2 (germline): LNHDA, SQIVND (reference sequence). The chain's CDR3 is CASRGHAGRHF. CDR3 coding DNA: TGTGCCAGTAGAGGTCATGCGGGCAGGCACTTC.

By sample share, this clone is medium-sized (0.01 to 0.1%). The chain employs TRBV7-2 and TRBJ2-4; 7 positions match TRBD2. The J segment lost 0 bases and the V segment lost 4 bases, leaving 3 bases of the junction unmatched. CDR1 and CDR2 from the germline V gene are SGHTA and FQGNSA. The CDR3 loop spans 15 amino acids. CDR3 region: CASSWTRGAKNIQYF. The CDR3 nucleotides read TGTGCCAGCAGCTGGACTAGGGGAGCCAAAAACATTCAGTACTTC.

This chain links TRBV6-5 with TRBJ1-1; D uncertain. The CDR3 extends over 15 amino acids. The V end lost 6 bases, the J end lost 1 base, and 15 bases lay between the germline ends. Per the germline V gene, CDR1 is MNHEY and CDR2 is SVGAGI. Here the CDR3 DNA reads TGTGCCAGCAGCTCCCTCTGGGCAGCGAACACTGAAGCTTTCTTT. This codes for CASSSLWAANTEAFF.

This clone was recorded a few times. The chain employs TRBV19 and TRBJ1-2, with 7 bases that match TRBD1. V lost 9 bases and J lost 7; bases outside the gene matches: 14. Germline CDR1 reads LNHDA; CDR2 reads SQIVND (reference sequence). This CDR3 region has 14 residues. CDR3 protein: CASAYRGVMGGYTF. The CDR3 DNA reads TGTGCCAGCGCCTACAGGGGAGTTATGGGTGGCTACACCTTC.

The CDR3 DNA reads TGTGCCAGCAGGTCTAGCGGGGGGGCCCGAGAGACCCAGTACTTC. Translating gives CASRSSGGARETQYF. V is TRBV7-6 and J is TRBJ2-5; 12 nucleotides line up with TRBD2. The CDR3 sequence is 15 residues long. The V gene's germline CDR1 is SGHVS and CDR2 FNYEAQ. V lost 6 bases to trimming and J lost 4 bases; unmatched junction nucleotides: 6.

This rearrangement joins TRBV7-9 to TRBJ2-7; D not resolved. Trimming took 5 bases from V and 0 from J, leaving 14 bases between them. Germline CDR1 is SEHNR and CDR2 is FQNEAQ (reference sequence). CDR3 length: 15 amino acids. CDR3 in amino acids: CASSPNTWSSYEQYF. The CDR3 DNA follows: TGTGCCAGCAGCCCAAACACCTGGAGCTCCTACGAGCAGTACTTC.

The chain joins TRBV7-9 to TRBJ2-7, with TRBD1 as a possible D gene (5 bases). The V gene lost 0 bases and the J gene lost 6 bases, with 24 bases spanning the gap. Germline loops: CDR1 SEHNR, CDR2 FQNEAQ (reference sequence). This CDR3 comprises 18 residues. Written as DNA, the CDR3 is TGTGCCAGCAGCTTAGCAGATAGGCCCCGACAGATTATTAGCGAGCAGTACTTC. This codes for CASSLADRPRQIISEQYF.

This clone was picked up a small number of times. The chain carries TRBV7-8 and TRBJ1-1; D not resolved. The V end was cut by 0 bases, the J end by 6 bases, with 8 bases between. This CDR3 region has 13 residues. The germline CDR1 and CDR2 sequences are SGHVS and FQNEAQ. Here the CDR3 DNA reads TGTGCCAGCAGCTTAGCGCCCCGGTCTGAAGCTTTCTTT. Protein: CASSLAPRSEAFF.